A single sample is the source of the 16 T cell receptor beta chains below, sequenced in a study of T cells after yellow fever vaccination. TCRdb re-analysed the 5' RACE reads in MiXCR, keeping a single row per CDR3 protein. The sample includes some 320,000 distinct CDR3 sequences, roughly 4% of them seen just once. Here the sequenced sample was PBMCs, taken 5 days after the yellow fever booster vaccination. The receptors were gathered from a man between 18 and 29 years old who received the YFV17D yellow fever vaccine.

This clonotype was seen ten or more times. This chain joins TRBV4-3 and TRBJ2-1, with D perhaps TRBD1 or TRBD2 (5 bases each). The V and J ends lost 0 bases and 4 bases respectively, with 13 bases between them. Germline values: CDR1 LGHNA, CDR2 YSLEER. The CDR3 sequence is 16 residues long. CDR3 in DNA: TGCGCCAGCAGCCAAGATACGCAGGGCGGGTACAATGAGCAGTTCTTC. This sequence encodes CASSQDTQGGYNEQFF.

This clonotype showed up just a few times. The chain uses TRBV20-1 and TRBJ1-2, with 8 bases lining up with TRBD1. The trim removed 5 bases at V and 0 bases at J, leaving 2 bases unmatched. The CDR3 runs to 13 residues. CDR1 and CDR2 (germline): DFQATT, SNEGSKA (reference sequence). The CDR3 DNA reads as TGCAGTGCTCACAGGGGGACTAACTATGGCTACACCTTC. Protein sequence: CSAHRGTNYGYTF.

The chain uses TRBV6-5 and TRBJ1-6; 9 nucleotides line up with TRBD1. Germline V gene data show CDR1 as MNHEY and CDR2 as SVGAGI. Trimming took 6 bases from V and 9 from J; bases not matched to a gene: 12. The CDR3 is 16 amino acids. The CDR3 bases are TGTGCCAGCAGAATACAGGGGGCCGGGATTGGTTCACCCCTCCACTTT. This sequence encodes CASRIQGAGIGSPLHF.

V usage is TRBV11-2 and J usage is TRBJ2-5, with D unclear. Germline V gene lookup returns CDR1 SGHAT and CDR2 FQNNGV. The V gene lost 0 bases and the J gene lost 8 bases, with 10 bases spanning the gap. The CDR3 is made up of 13 amino acids. The CDR3, as DNA: TGTGCCAGCAGCTTAGAATCCCAGTTAACCCAGTACTTC. Protein: CASSLESQLTQYF.

This clonotype was seen a few times. This chain connects TRBV4-2 to TRBJ1-2, with D hard to call. Trimming took 0 bases from V and 5 from J, leaving 10 bases between them. CDR1 LGHNA and CDR2 YNFKEQ come from the germline V gene. The CDR3 is 14 amino acids. CDR3 coding DNA: TGTGCCAGCAGCCAAGATCCCGGGATATATGGCTACACCTTC. Its translation is CASSQDPGIYGYTF.

The sample holds many counts of this clonotype. V gene TRBV6-5 combines with J gene TRBJ1-1; D gene uncertain. Germline V gives CDR1 MNHEY, CDR2 SVGAGI. Trimming shortened V by 2 bases and J by 9 bases, and 16 bases separated the two germline ends. This CDR3 contains 14 residues. CDR3 loop: CASSYVLGLRKAFF. The CDR3 region has the DNA TGTGCCAGCAGTTACGTACTTGGCCTGCGCAAAGCTTTCTTT.

With respect to this clonotype: Possible read error: a much larger clone is one base away. The chain recombines TRBV10-3 with TRBJ2-3; 12 nucleotides line up with TRBD2. Germline-derived CDR1 and CDR2 are ENHRY and SYGVKD. The CDR3 length is 15 residues. CDR3 residues: CAISDPTSGGDTQCF. The CDR3 nucleotides are TGTGCCATCAGTGACCCGACTAGCGGGGGAGATACGCAGTGTTTT.

This clonotype was observed many times. The V gene is TRBV7-9, the J gene TRBJ2-7; 8 bases are shared with TRBD1. The CDR3 totals 14 residues. From germline, CDR1 is SEHNR and CDR2 FQNEAQ (reference sequence). The V segment lost 0 bases and the J segment 9 bases; nucleotides outside the gene matches: 7. CDR3: CASSLAAGGTVQYF. Written as DNA, the CDR3 is TGTGCCAGCAGCTTAGCGGCAGGGGGCACGGTGCAGTACTTC.

The rearrangement links TRBV4-3 to TRBJ2-1, with TRBD2 matching over 11 bases. The CDR3 covers 17 residues. Germline V gene lookup returns CDR1 LGHNA and CDR2 YSLEER. The V gene end was trimmed by 0 bases and the J gene end by 4 bases; junction bases not matched to a gene: 5. The CDR3: CASSQDTRLAGYNEQFF. The CDR3 nucleotides read TGCGCCAGCAGCCAAGATACCAGACTAGCGGGGTACAATGAGCAGTTCTTC.

A few counts support this clonotype. The V and J genes are TRBV6-6 and TRBJ1-3; no firm D call. V was shortened by 7 bases and J by 2 bases, with 9 bases between the two germline ends. The CDR3 has 13 amino acids. Germline CDR1 MNHNY, CDR2 SVGAGI (reference sequence). DNA for the CDR3: TGTGCCAGCATTTGGGAAACTGGAAACACCATATATTTT. Translation gives CASIWETGNTIYF.

This clonotype was seen a few times. The chain carries TRBV2 and TRBJ2-2, with D tentatively TRBD1 or TRBD2 (6 bases each). The V end was cut by 11 bases, the J end by 0 bases, with 13 bases between. The germline CDR1 and CDR2 sequences are SNHLY and FYNNEI. The CDR3 sequence is 14 residues long. CDR3 bases: TGTGCCGACAGGAGGGGGGCGAACACCGGGGAGCTGTTTTTT. Translation gives CADRRGANTGELFF.

This chain uses TRBV2 with TRBJ2-1; D may match TRBD1 or TRBD2 (5 bases each). The V end was cut by 7 bases, the J end by 4 bases, with 14 bases between. Germline lookup yields CDR1 SNHLY and CDR2 FYNNEI. CDR3 length equals 14 residues. The DNA of the CDR3 is TGTGCCAGCACCATCCCGGGACCGTACAATGAGCAGTTCTTC. Amino acid sequence: CASTIPGPYNEQFF.

V and J are TRBV6-5 and TRBJ2-7; D is ambiguous. The germline gives CDR1 MNHEY, CDR2 SVGAGI. CDR3 size: 13 residues. Trimming removed 5 bases at V and 2 bases at J, with 10 bases between. For the CDR3, the DNA is TGTGCCAGCAGTCGGGCAGGACCCTACGAGCAGTACTTC. As protein: CASSRAGPYEQYF.

The V call is TRBV12-3 or TRBV12-4, the J call TRBJ1-6, with 8 bases identical to TRBD1. The CDR3 sequence is 18 residues long. With V trimmed by 4 bases and J by 0 bases, 8 bases remained unmatched. The CDR3 coding sequence is TGTGCCAGCAGTTCCCCGCGGACAGGGAGCTCCTATAATTCACCCCTCCACTTT. This translates into CASSSPRTGSSYNSPLHF.

The gene calls are TRBV2 and TRBJ2-5, with 13 bases fitting TRBD2. CDR1 is SNHLY, CDR2 FYNNEI, per germline. The CDR3 extends over 18 amino acids. After removal of 8 bases from V and 5 bases from J, the junction contained 17 bases not matched to a gene. CDR3 DNA: TGTGCCAGCGACCCGGGGACTAGCGGGGTCAGGCTGTGGGAGACCCAGTACTTC. Protein product: CASDPGTSGVRLWETQYF.

V and J are TRBV25-1 and TRBJ2-5; TRBD2 aligns across 11 bases. Germline values: CDR1 MGHDK, CDR2 SYGVNS. V gave up 8 bases and J gave up 7 bases; unmatched junction bases: 6. This CDR3 is built from 13 residues. CDR3 protein: CASGGTSGLTQYF. The CDR3 DNA is TGTGCCAGCGGGGGGACTAGCGGATTGACCCAGTACTTC.